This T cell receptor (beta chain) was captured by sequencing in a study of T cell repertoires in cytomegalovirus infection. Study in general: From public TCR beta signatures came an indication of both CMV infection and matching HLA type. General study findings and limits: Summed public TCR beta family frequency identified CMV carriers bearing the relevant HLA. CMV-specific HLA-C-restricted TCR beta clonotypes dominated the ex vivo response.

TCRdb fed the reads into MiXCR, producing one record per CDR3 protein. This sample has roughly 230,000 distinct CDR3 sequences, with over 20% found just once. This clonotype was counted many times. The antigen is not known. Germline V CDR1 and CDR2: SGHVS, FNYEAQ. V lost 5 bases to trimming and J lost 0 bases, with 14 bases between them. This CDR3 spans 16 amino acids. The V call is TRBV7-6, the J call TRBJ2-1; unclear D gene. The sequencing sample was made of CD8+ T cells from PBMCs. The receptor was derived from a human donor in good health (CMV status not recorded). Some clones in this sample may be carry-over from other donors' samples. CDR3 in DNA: TGTGCCAGCAGCCGCCCGGCCGCGAGCTCCTACAATGAGCAGTTCTTC. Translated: CASSRPAASSYNEQFF. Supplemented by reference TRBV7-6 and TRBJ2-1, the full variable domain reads GAGVSQSPRYKVTKRGQDVALRCDPISGHVSLYWYRQALGQGPEFLTYFNYEAQQDKSGLPNDRFSAERPEGSISTLTIQRTEQRDSAMYRCASSRPAASSYNEQFFGPGTRLTVL.